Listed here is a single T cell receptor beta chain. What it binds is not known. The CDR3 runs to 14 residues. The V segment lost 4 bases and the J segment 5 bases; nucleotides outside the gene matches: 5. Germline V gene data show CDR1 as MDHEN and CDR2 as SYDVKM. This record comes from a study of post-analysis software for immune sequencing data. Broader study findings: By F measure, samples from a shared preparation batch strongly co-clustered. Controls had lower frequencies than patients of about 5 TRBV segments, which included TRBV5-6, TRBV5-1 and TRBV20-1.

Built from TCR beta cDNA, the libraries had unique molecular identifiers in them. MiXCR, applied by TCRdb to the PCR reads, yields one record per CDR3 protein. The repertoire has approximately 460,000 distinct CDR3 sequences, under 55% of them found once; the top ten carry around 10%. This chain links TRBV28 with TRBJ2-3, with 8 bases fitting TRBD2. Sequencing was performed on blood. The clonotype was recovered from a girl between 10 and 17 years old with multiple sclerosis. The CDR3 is CASSSLTSEDTQYF. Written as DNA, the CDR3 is TGTGCCAGCAGTTCCCTGACTAGCGAAGATACGCAGTATTTT.